These 22 T cell receptor beta chains share one sample of origin, sequenced in a study of cytomegalovirus exposure and HLA in healthy donors. The PCR made use of 60 Vbeta and 13 Jbeta primers. Sequenced by immunoSEQ multiplex PCR; TCRdb stores in-frame clones only, minus some. The repertoire consists of around 150,000 clones, with roughly 87% occurring once and the leading ten covering 1.5%. Source material: PBMCs. The receptors stem from a girl aged 10 to 17 in good health and CMV-seropositive.

This clone was seen only once. This sequence joins TRBV7-9 and TRBJ2-7; perhaps TRBD1 as D (6 bases). The germline V and J ends were trimmed by 5 bases and 1 base, with 12 bases remaining between them. Germline values: CDR1 SEHNR, CDR2 FQNEAQ (reference sequence). The CDR3 runs 14 residues. CDR3 coding DNA: TGTGCCAGCAGCCCCGTAGGGGGTTCCTACGAGCAGTACTTC. It codes for CASSPVGGSYEQYF.

In this sample, this clone turned up once. The V gene is TRBV19, the J gene TRBJ2-3; D may be TRBD1 (5 bases). Trimming pared 5 bases from V and 1 base from J, leaving 10 bases between. The CDR3 covers 14 residues. Germline CDR1 LNHDA, CDR2 SQIVND (reference sequence). The CDR3 spells CASSHRSRTDTQYF. The CDR3 nucleotides are TGTGCCAGTAGTCACAGGTCCCGCACAGATACGCAGTATTTT. Combining the CDR3 with reference TRBV19 and TRBJ2-3 gives the whole variable domain DGGITQSPKYLFRKEGQNVTLSCEQNLNHDAMYWYRQDPGQGLRLIYYSQIVNDFQKGDIAEGYSVSREKKESFPLTVTSAQKNPTAFYLCASSHRSRTDTQYFGPGTRLTVL.

CDR3 nucleotide sequence: TGTGCCAGCAGCCAACAGGGGAAAGCTTTCTTT. It yields the protein CASSQQGKAFF. The V call is TRBV6-1, the J call TRBJ1-1; 7 bases align to TRBD1. CDR1 is MNHNS and CDR2 is SASEGT in the germline V gene. V gave up 6 bases and J gave up 9 bases; unmatched junction bases: 4. The CDR3 runs 11 residues.

The rearrangement uses TRBV27 and TRBJ1-1; 8 positions agree with TRBD1. Per germline, CDR1 MNHEY and CDR2 SMNVEV (reference sequence). This CDR3 has 14 amino acids. The trim removed 5 bases at V and 6 bases at J, leaving 8 bases unmatched. The CDR3, as DNA: TGTGCCAGCAGTAAAGGACAGGGTCGGGCTGAAGCTTTCTTT. Translation: CASSKGQGRAEAFF.

The V gene is TRBV5-1, the J gene TRBJ1-1; 8 nucleotides agree with TRBD1. Germline lookup yields CDR1 SGHRS and CDR2 YFSETQ. Trimming took 4 bases from V and 0 from J; bases not matched to a gene: 11. The CDR3 is made up of 17 amino acids. This CDR3 reads CASSPTTGQGLNTEAFF. The CDR3 DNA sequence: TGCGCCAGCAGCCCTACCACCGGACAGGGTTTGAACACTGAAGCTTTCTTT.

The rearrangement links TRBV6-5 to TRBJ1-2, with 8 bases identical to TRBD1. The CDR3 covers 11 residues. With V trimmed by 10 bases and J by 8 bases, 6 bases remained unmatched. Germline values: CDR1 MNHEY, CDR2 SVGAGI. CDR3 nucleotides: TGTGCCACCGGCAGGGGGCACGGCTACACCTTC. It specifies CATGRGHGYTF.

This clone was seen just once. J is TRBJ1-1 and V is TRBV14, with D tentatively TRBD1 (6 bases). The V end was cut by 5 bases, the J end by 1 base, with 8 bases between. The CDR3 is 13 amino acids. CDR1 SGHDN and CDR2 FVKESK come from the germline V gene. The CDR3 is CASSRGGNTEAFF. CDR3 sequence (DNA): TGTGCCAGCAGCAGGGGGGGGAACACTGAAGCTTTCTTT.

This chain joins TRBV4-3 and TRBJ1-4, with D possibly being TRBD1 (6 bases). The CDR3 contains 13 residues. V lost 0 bases and J lost 12, with 11 bases in between. Germline loops: CDR1 LGHNA, CDR2 YSLEER. The CDR3 region has the DNA TGCGCCAGCAGCCAAGATGTGGGGGCGGAACTGTTTTTT. Protein: CASSQDVGAELFF.

This clone was counted between two and nine times. Here the CDR3 reads CASSQVEDNEQYF. The CDR3, as DNA: TGTGCCAGCAGCCAAGTAGAGGATAACGAGCAGTACTTC. The chain employs TRBV14 and TRBJ2-7; D remains ambiguous. This CDR3 comprises 13 residues. Germline loops: CDR1 SGHDN, CDR2 FVKESK. With 1 base removed from V and 5 bases from J, the gap between germline ends came to 9 bases.

This clone occurred once. The V call is TRBV9, the J call TRBJ1-1, with unresolved D. The CDR3 contains 14 residues. The germline V gene has CDR1 SGDLS and CDR2 YYNGEE. V lost 0 bases to trimming and J lost 4 bases, with 10 bases between them. As DNA, the CDR3 is TGTGCCAGCAGCGTAGCTGGGCTCGCCACTGAAGCTTTCTTT. Translating it yields CASSVAGLATEAFF.

This chain connects TRBV2 to TRBJ1-2; TRBD1 is a possible D gene (6 bases). This CDR3 is 16 amino acids long. The germline V and J ends were trimmed by 0 bases and 5 bases, with 16 bases remaining between them. Germline CDR1 is SNHLY and CDR2 is FYNNEI. This CDR3 is CASSEARSGTGYGYTF. The CDR3 DNA reads TGTGCCAGCAGTGAAGCGAGGTCCGGAACAGGGTATGGCTACACCTTC.

The chain combines TRBV7-6 with TRBJ2-2; a possible D gene is TRBD2 (7 bases). V was trimmed by 3 bases and J by 1 base, leaving 12 bases between them. The CDR3 runs 16 residues. CDR1 SGHVS and CDR2 FNYEAQ come from the germline V gene. DNA of the CDR3: TGTGCCAGCAGCTTGGGCGGGGGCGGGAACACCGGGGAGCTGTTTTTT. Encoded protein: CASSLGGGGNTGELFF.

CDR3 residues: CASSGQWRIYEQYF. The CDR3 nucleotides are TGTGCCAGCAGTGGCCAGTGGAGAATCTACGAGCAGTACTTC. The chain links TRBV28 to TRBJ2-7; D gene ambiguous. V dropped 5 bases and J dropped 3 bases, with 14 bases sitting between them. The CDR3 spans 14 residues. From germline, CDR1 is MDHEN and CDR2 SYDVKM.

In DNA, the CDR3 is TGTGCCACCAGCAGGACAGGGGACTATCAGCCCCAGCATTTT. Translated: CATSRTGDYQPQHF. The rearrangement joins TRBV15 to TRBJ1-5; 8 bases are a match to TRBD1. V trimming: 3 bases; J trimming: 5 bases; junction bases outside the gene matches: 3. This CDR3 comprises 14 residues. Germline V gives CDR1 LNHNV, CDR2 YYDKDF (reference sequence).

This clone appeared a few times. The V gene is TRBV6-5, the J gene TRBJ1-1; the D is unclear. The germline V gene encodes CDR1 MNHEY and CDR2 SVGAGI. With 6 bases removed from V and 1 base from J, the gap between germline ends came to 9 bases. The CDR3 extends over 13 amino acids. The CDR3 protein is CASSWTENTEAFF. DNA of the CDR3: TGTGCCAGCAGCTGGACTGAGAACACTGAAGCTTTCTTT.

The J gene is TRBJ1-1, the V gene TRBV29-1; D possibly corresponds to TRBD1 (6 bases). Germline assignment: CDR1 SQVTM and CDR2 ANQGSEA. The CDR3 is 13 residues long. The V end lost 4 bases, the J end lost 9 bases, and 18 bases lay between the germline ends. DNA of the CDR3: TGCAGCGTTGCTTGGGACAACTCAAAGAAAGCTTTCTTT. This codes for CSVAWDNSKKAFF. Full variable domain (outside the CDR3, taken from reference TRBV29-1 and TRBJ1-1): SAVISQKPSRDICQRGTSLTIQCQVDSQVTMMFWYRQQPGQSLTLIATANQGSEATYESGFVIDKFPISRPNLTFSTLTVSNMSPEDSSIYLCSVAWDNSKKAFFGQGTRLTVV.

The rearrangement uses TRBV7-2 and TRBJ1-2, with a possible D match to TRBD1 (5 bases). V was trimmed by 1 base and J by 10 bases, leaving 10 bases between them. Germline V gene lookup returns CDR1 SGHTA and CDR2 FQGNSA. The length of the CDR3 is 12 residues. DNA of the CDR3: TGTGCCAGCAGCTTAGGGGCAGGGCACTACACCTTC. Protein: CASSLGAGHYTF.

The chain employs TRBV2 and TRBJ2-5; unclear D gene. V shed 5 bases and J shed 2 bases, with 12 bases lying between them. The CDR3 contains 14 residues. Germline-derived CDR1 and CDR2 are SNHLY and FYNNEI. The DNA for the CDR3 is TGTGCCAGCAGTTCCGTAGCACCACAAGAGACCCAGTACTTC. Residues: CASSSVAPQETQYF. The variable domain in full, completed from reference TRBV2 and TRBJ2-5, reads EPEVTQTPSHQVTQMGQEVILRCVPISNHLYFYWYRQILGQKVEFLVSFYNNEISEKSEIFDDQFSVERPDGSNFTLKIRSTKLEDSAMYFCASSSVAPQETQYFGPGTRLLVL.

This chain joins TRBV5-1 and TRBJ1-3; 7 bases agree with TRBD1. V lost 3 bases and J lost 8; bases outside the gene matches: 8. CDR3 length: 14 amino acids. The germline V gene has CDR1 SGHRS and CDR2 YFSETQ. The CDR3 loop is CASSSTGAQDTIYF. Here the CDR3 DNA reads TGCGCCAGCAGCTCCACAGGGGCGCAGGACACCATATATTTT.

V usage is TRBV5-1 and J usage is TRBJ2-2; a weak D match, TRBD1 (6 bases). The CDR3 covers 15 residues. Germline V gene lookup returns CDR1 SGHRS and CDR2 YFSETQ. Between the trimmed V and J ends, which lost 3 bases and 2 bases, there was a span of 11 bases. The CDR3 DNA sequence: TGCGCCAGCAGCTCCCAGACAGGAAACACCGGGGAGCTGTTTTTT. Its translation: CASSSQTGNTGELFF.

V gene TRBV7-3 combines with J gene TRBJ2-7; 7 nucleotides agree with TRBD1. CDR1 and CDR2 from the germline V gene are SGHTA and FQGTGA. Trimming took 3 bases from V and 7 from J; bases not matched to a gene: 9. This CDR3 is built from 14 residues. Here the CDR3 reads CASSLGAQGEEQYF. The CDR3 DNA sequence: TGTGCCAGCAGCTTGGGGGCCCAGGGGGAAGAGCAGTACTTC.

J is TRBJ2-7 and V is TRBV6-6; 9 nucleotides align to TRBD1. The germline V gene encodes CDR1 MNHNY and CDR2 SVGAGI (reference sequence). This CDR3 contains 15 residues. V lost 8 bases and J lost 3; bases outside the gene matches: 11. For the CDR3, the DNA is TGTGCCAGCGGCGAGGGACAGGGTCGCGTCTACGAGCAGTACTTC. It is translated as CASGEGQGRVYEQYF.